The 23 T cell receptor beta chains below were found in one sample sequenced in a study of T cells in tumors after PD-1 blockade. Using immunoSEQ multiplex PCR, the repertoire was profiled, and TCRdb retains in-frame clones only, with some absent. The table lists tens of thousands of clones, 70% to 75% of them singletons. The sample in question was PBMCs, obtained after anti-PD-1 treatment. The receptor source for this set is a human donor with basal cell carcinoma.

The chain has TRBV7-3 and TRBJ2-2, with TRBD2 as a possible D gene (6 bases). With 5 bases removed from V and 2 bases from J, the gap between germline ends came to 9 bases. The CDR3 contains 14 residues. CDR1 is SGHTA, CDR2 FQGTGA, per germline. Here the CDR3 reads CASSQGLNTGELFF. Here the CDR3 DNA reads TGTGCCAGCAGCCAGGGACTCAACACCGGGGAGCTGTTTTTT. Filled out from reference TRBV7-3 and TRBJ2-2, the complete variable domain reads GAGVSQTPSNKVTEKGKYVELRCDPISGHTALYWYRQSLGQGPEFLIYFQGTGAADDSGLPNDRFFAVRPEGSVSTLKIQRTERGDSAVYLCASSQGLNTGELFFGEGSRLTVL.

The rearrangement uses TRBV19 and TRBJ1-5; D remains unclear. Germline CDR1 and CDR2: LNHDA and SQIVND (reference sequence). Trimming took 5 bases from V and 1 from J, leaving 12 bases between them. The CDR3 is 15 residues long. The CDR3 spells CASSPGQRSNQPQHF. As DNA, the CDR3 is TGTGCCAGTAGTCCGGGTCAACGGAGCAATCAGCCCCAGCATTTT.

The chain couples TRBV10-2 to TRBJ2-3, with 12 bases lining up with TRBD2. This CDR3 has 16 residues. V was pared by 6 bases and J by 7 bases, with 11 bases of the junction left unmatched. The germline CDR1 and CDR2 sequences are WSHSY and SAAADI. The CDR3 nucleotides are TGCGCCAGCAGCGCCCCCAGGACTAGCGGGACAAATACGCAGTATTTT. Its protein product is CASSAPRTSGTNTQYF.

In DNA form, the CDR3 reads TGTGCTAGTGGTTTGGTGCAGGGCGGGAATAATTCACCCCTCCACTTT. Protein sequence: CASGLVQGGNNSPLHF. The chain has TRBV12-5 and TRBJ1-6, with D possibly TRBD1 on 5 matching bases. The length of the CDR3 is 16 residues. Germline CDR1 LGHNT, CDR2 FRNRAP. V was clipped by 0 bases and J by 5 bases, with 11 bases between them. The full variable domain, with the rest looked up from reference TRBV12-5 and TRBJ1-6, is DARVTQTPRHKVTEMGQEVTMRCQPILGHNTVFWYRQTMMQGLELLAYFRNRAPLDDSGMPKDRFSAEMPDATLATLKIQPSEPRDSAVYFCASGLVQGGNNSPLHFGNGTRLTVT.

The chain combines TRBV4-1 with TRBJ1-2; D ambiguous. The CDR3 spans 14 residues. The V gene's germline CDR1 is MGHRA and CDR2 YSYEKL. Deletions cut 3 bases from V and 4 bases from J, with 12 bases between. In DNA, the CDR3 is TGCGCCAGCAGCCATGAGGGTCGGGGCTATGGCTACACCTTC. Translating it yields CASSHEGRGYGYTF.

This sequence joins TRBV2 and TRBJ2-4; D remains unclear. CDR1 SNHLY and CDR2 FYNNEI come from the germline V gene. There are 13 residues in the CDR3. Trimming shortened V by 7 bases and J by 0 bases, and 7 bases separated the two germline ends. The CDR3: CASTLLAKNIQYF. The CDR3 DNA is TGTGCCAGCACTTTACTAGCCAAAAACATTCAGTACTTC.

Concerning this clone: Other DNA variants within this sample encode the same CDR3. The chain carries TRBV2 and TRBJ2-7, with D maybe TRBD2 (5 bases). Trimming pared 1 base from V and 3 bases from J, leaving 13 bases between. Germline CDR1 SNHLY, CDR2 FYNNEI. This CDR3 is 15 amino acids long. This CDR3 is CASSEGAGGFYEQYF. CDR3 coding DNA: TGTGCCAGCAGTGAAGGGGCGGGCGGCTTCTACGAGCAGTACTTC. The full variable domain, completed using reference TRBV2 and TRBJ2-7, is EPEVTQTPSHQVTQMGQEVILRCVPISNHLYFYWYRQILGQKVEFLVSFYNNEISEKSEIFDDQFSVERPDGSNFTLKIRSTKLEDSAMYFCASSEGAGGFYEQYFGPGTRLTVT.

This chain links TRBV5-6 with TRBJ2-2; D is possibly TRBD1 (6 bases). CDR1 is SGHDT, CDR2 YYEEEE, per germline. V lost 3 bases and J lost 6, with 9 bases in between. The CDR3 runs to 13 residues. CDR3 bases: TGTGCCAGCAGCTGGACAGTCCCCGGGGAGCTGTTTTTT. Translating it yields CASSWTVPGELFF.

The J gene is TRBJ2-4, the V gene TRBV6-2 or TRBV6-3; the D gene is possibly TRBD1 (5 bases). The V and J ends lost 6 bases and 0 bases respectively, with 9 bases between them. The V gene's germline CDR1 is MNHEY and CDR2 SVGEGT. The CDR3 length is 14 residues. The CDR3 region is CASSDSLAKNIQYF. The CDR3, as DNA: TGTGCCAGCAGCGACAGCTTAGCCAAAAACATTCAGTACTTC.

The V and J genes are TRBV7-2 and TRBJ2-3; D gene uncertain. Looked up from germline, CDR1 is SGHTA and CDR2 is FQGNSA. V lost 7 bases to trimming and J lost 6 bases, with 11 bases between them. The CDR3 contains 12 residues. As DNA, the CDR3 is TGTGCCAGCAACCGCCTCATGGATACGCAGTATTTT. Residues: CASNRLMDTQYF.

V gene TRBV5-6 combines with J gene TRBJ2-7; the match to TRBD2 covers 11 bases. In germline, CDR1 is SGHDT, CDR2 YYEEEE. The junction had 5 bases not matched to a gene; V was cut back by 5 bases and J by 1 base. The CDR3 has 15 residues. CDR3 DNA sequence: TGTGCCAGCAGATCTACTAGCGGGAGTTCCTACGAGCAGTACTTC. It encodes CASRSTSGSSYEQYF.

The V gene is TRBV30, the J gene TRBJ1-2; possibly TRBD1 for D (6 bases). V shed 1 base and J shed 4 bases, with 10 bases lying between them. Germline V gives CDR1 GTSNPN, CDR2 SVGIG (reference sequence). CDR3 length: 13 residues. Here the CDR3 DNA reads TGTGCCTGGAGTGAACAGGGCGGCTATGGCTACACCTTC. It yields the protein CAWSEQGGYGYTF.

The chain has TRBV18 and TRBJ2-2; D possibly matches TRBD1 or TRBD2 (5 bases each). The length of the CDR3 is 13 residues. Trimming left V 8 bases short and J 0 bases short, with 7 bases between. From germline, CDR1 is KGHSH and CDR2 LQKENI. CDR3 nucleotides: TGTGCCAGCGTGGGGGCGAACACCGGGGAGCTGTTTTTT. This codes for CASVGANTGELFF.

The CDR3 reads CASSENSRQETQYF. The CDR3 region has the DNA TGTGCCAGCAGTGAAAATAGTCGGCAAGAGACCCAGTACTTC. The J gene is TRBJ2-5, the V gene TRBV6-1; D is unclear. Germline values: CDR1 MNHNS, CDR2 SASEGT. V lost 2 bases and J 2 bases, leaving 9 bases between the germline ends. The CDR3 contains 14 residues.

This clone was detected only a few times. This chain joins TRBV7-9 and TRBJ2-7, with 9 bases aligning to TRBD2. The CDR3 contains 14 residues. CDR1 is SEHNR, CDR2 FQNEAQ, per germline (reference sequence). V lost 4 bases and J lost 4; bases outside the gene matches: 5. The CDR3 nucleotides are TGTGCCAGCAGCTCCAGGACTAGCGCGTACGAGCAGTACTTC. Translation gives CASSSRTSAYEQYF.

This clone was recorded a few times. V usage is TRBV28 and J usage is TRBJ2-5, with TRBD2 matching 11 bases. J lost 0 bases, V lost 6 bases, and 3 bases had no gene match. The CDR3 extends over 15 amino acids. The germline CDR1 and CDR2 sequences are MDHEN and SYDVKM. The CDR3 DNA sequence: TGTGCCAGCAGCCGGGGACTAGCGGACCAAGAGACCCAGTACTTC. It codes for CASSRGLADQETQYF.

The V call is TRBV25-1, the J call TRBJ2-5, with D uncertain. The length of the CDR3 is 13 residues. Trimming took 2 bases from V and 7 from J, leaving 11 bases between them. In germline, CDR1 is MGHDK, CDR2 SYGVNS. The CDR3 DNA reads as TGTGCCAGCAGTGAAGGCGCCGTACGGACCCAGTACTTC. Translating it yields CASSEGAVRTQYF.

The sample holds a few counts of this clone. CDR3 sequence: CASSLSDTVPYEQYF. In nucleotides, the CDR3 is TGTGCCAGCAGTTTATCCGACACCGTCCCCTACGAGCAGTACTTC. J is TRBJ2-7 and V is TRBV28, with D unclear. V gave up 1 base and J gave up 2 bases, with 12 bases separating them. Per the germline V gene, CDR1 is MDHEN and CDR2 is SYDVKM. The CDR3 consists of 15 residues.

The chain recombines TRBV2 with TRBJ1-1; TRBD1 is a possible D gene (5 bases). The CDR3 consists of 14 residues. The germline V gene encodes CDR1 SNHLY and CDR2 FYNNEI. The V and J ends lost 0 bases and 1 base respectively, with 6 bases between them. The CDR3 loop is CASSEAGTNTEAFF. The CDR3 DNA is TGTGCCAGCAGTGAAGCGGGGACGAACACTGAAGCTTTCTTT.

The chain is built from TRBV30 and TRBJ2-6; no definite D call. The CDR3 extends over 14 amino acids. The ends were cut back, 0 bases at V and 4 bases at J, with 7 bases in the middle. The germline V gene has CDR1 GTSNPN and CDR2 SVGIG (reference sequence). As DNA, the CDR3 is TGTGCCTGGAGTGTTTCCCCGGGGGCCAACGTCCTGACTTTC. Translating it yields CAWSVSPGANVLTF.

J is TRBJ2-1 and V is TRBV6-5; TRBD2 matches at 12 bases. Trimming took 7 bases from V and 8 from J; bases not matched to a gene: 9. This CDR3 has 15 amino acids. Germline V gene data show CDR1 as MNHEY and CDR2 as SVGAGI. The CDR3 DNA is TGTGCCAGCAAGGCTAGCGGGGGGGCTGGCTATGAGCAGTTCTTC. It codes for CASKASGGAGYEQFF.

This chain links TRBV23-1 with TRBJ1-5, with 11 bases that match TRBD1. TRBV23-1 is sorted into the ORF group, with uncertain function. V gave up 1 base and J gave up 0 bases; unmatched junction bases: 2. The CDR3 is 17 amino acids. The CDR3 DNA is TGCGCCAGCAGTCAATTAGGGACAGGGGGTAGCAATCAGCCCCAGCATTTT. This codes for CASSQLGTGGSNQPQHF.

This clone was observed a handful of times. V gene TRBV30 combines with J gene TRBJ2-1; D gene unclear. Germline values: CDR1 GTSNPN, CDR2 SVGIG (reference sequence). V was clipped by 0 bases and J by 8 bases, with 11 bases between them. The CDR3 contains 13 residues. Here the CDR3 reads CAWSVRTYDEQFF. CDR3 nucleotides: TGTGCCTGGAGTGTACGGACGTACGATGAGCAGTTCTTC. Filled out from reference TRBV30 and TRBJ2-1, the complete variable domain reads SQTIHQWPATLVQPVGSPLSLECTVEGTSNPNLYWYRQAAGRGLQLLFYSVGIGQISSEVPQNLSASRPQDRQFILSSKKLLLSDSGFYLCAWSVRTYDEQFFGPGTRLTVL.